This record looks at one T cell receptor beta chain sequence and its context. The antigen is unknown. The data were taken from a study of T-cell reconstitution after alpha-beta-depleted transplantation in children. The study's findings and limits: Reports say that about two months after transplant, the alpha-beta T cells came out of several hundred graft clones that had expanded. T-cell counts and diversity at one year post-transplant came mainly from newly produced T cells. For some patients, TCRbeta diversity was high at day 60 because of recipient T cells and thymic progenitors that survived.

The authors prepared the TCRbeta library with unique molecular identifiers. One entry per CDR3 protein results from TCRdb running MiXCR on the PCR reads. Here the sample spans under 750,000 distinct CDR3 sequences, 20% to 25% being singletons. The germline V gene has CDR1 SQVTM and CDR2 ANQGSEA. V dropped 5 bases and J dropped 1 base, with 14 bases sitting between them. CDR3 length: 14 amino acids. Sequenced here: PBMCs, mostly from graft donor cells, sampled 360 days after TCRalphabeta/CD19-depleted stem cell transplant. This clonotype originated in a boy under three years old who had a stem cell transplant for acute myeloid leukemia, so the T cells may come from the graft donor. The chain couples TRBV29-1 to TRBJ1-1; D call uncertain. The CDR3 nucleotides read TGCAGCGTTCGACGGCCAAACCGGAACACTGAAGCTTTCTTT. Translated, it gives CSVRRPNRNTEAFF.